A few counts support the clone carrying this T cell receptor (beta chain). Its antigen is still unknown. The sample comes from a study of T-cell reconstitution after alpha-beta-depleted transplantation in children. Findings and limits, study-wide: Hyperexpanded clones declined; after one year, newly produced T cells mostly supplied diversity. Some patients' high day-60 TCRbeta diversity was traced to surviving recipient T cells and thymic progenitors.

A TCRbeta library incorporating unique molecular identifiers was prepared. TCRdb fed the PCR reads into MiXCR, producing one record per CDR3 protein. The sample lists about 500,000 distinct CDR3 sequences; over 10% were seen once. This receptor was taken from a female patient between 2 and 15 years old who had a stem cell transplant for aplastic anemia, so the T cells may come from the graft donor. The specimen comprised PBMCs, mostly from graft donor cells, sampled 180 days after TCRalphabeta/CD19-depleted stem cell transplant.

CDR3 in DNA: TGCGCCAGCAGCCACAGGGAGTCTGGGGCCAACGTCCTGACTTTC. Protein product: CASSHRESGANVLTF. The chain recombines TRBV5-1 with TRBJ2-6; D possibly corresponds to TRBD1 (6 bases). V lost 4 bases and J lost 1, with 9 bases in between. This CDR3 has 15 residues. Germline lookup yields CDR1 SGHRS and CDR2 YFSETQ.